This is a list of T cell receptor beta chains from one sample in a study of glioma-infiltrating T cells after dendritic cell vaccination. Using immunoSEQ multiplex PCR, the repertoire was profiled, and TCRdb retains in-frame clones only, with some absent. The sample carries 50,000 to 55,000 clones, roughly 90% recorded once. Source: blood, taken after dendritic cell vaccination. The receptor source for this set is a human donor with glioblastoma. The CDR3 runs from the conserved cysteine through the conserved F or W. The D gene is left open where the match is weak. Clone size is given for some rows only: seen once, a few or many times, or a class if the clone is expanded.

D gene	V gene	clone size	CDR3 length	J gene	CDR3 protein	CDR3 DNA
.	TRBV2	.	13	TRBJ2-5	CASSATPQETQYF	TGTGCCAGCAGTGCAACTCCACAAGAGACCCAGTACTTC
.	TRBV6-1	.	18	TRBJ1-2	CASSDPTGVGRSIYGYTF	TGTGCCAGCAGTGACCCCACCGGGGTTGGGCGGAGTATCTATGGCTACACCTTC
TRBD2	TRBV4-3	.	15	TRBJ2-3	CASSQDRLAGGTQYF	TGCGCCAGCAGCCAAGATAGACTAGCGGGAGGTACGCAGTATTTT
.	TRBV30	.	14	TRBJ2-1	CAWGAPRKFNEQFF	TGTGCCTGGGGGGCCCCTCGAAAATTCAATGAGCAGTTCTTC
.	TRBV6-1	.	13	TRBJ1-1	CASSVQGITEAFF	TGTGCCAGCAGTGTGCAGGGGATCACTGAAGCTTTCTTT
TRBD2	TRBV6-4	.	14	TRBJ2-1	CASSESGLAREQFF	TGTGCCAGCAGTGAGTCGGGACTAGCGCGTGAGCAGTTCTTC
.	TRBV11-2	once	13	TRBJ2-7	CASSWSGEREQYF	TGTGCCAGCAGCTGGAGTGGGGAGAGGGAGCAGTACTTC
.	TRBV6-6	.	15	TRBJ1-4	CASSYSTGGGEKLFF	TGTGCCAGCAGTTACTCGACGGGGGGGGGTGAAAAACTGTTTTTT
TRBD2	TRBV5-4	.	16	TRBJ2-3	CASSPLLAGGTDTQYF	TGTGCCAGCAGCCCATTACTAGCGGGAGGCACAGATACGCAGTATTTT
TRBD1	TRBV28	.	15	TRBJ1-2	CASSPEDRGRRGYTF	TGTGCCAGCAGTCCTGAGGACAGGGGCCGGCGTGGCTACACCTTC
.	TRBV29-1	once	13	TRBJ2-7	CSVRTDYPYEQYF	TGCAGCGTTCGCACCGACTATCCCTACGAGCAGTACTTC
TRBD2	TRBV7-9	.	16	TRBJ2-1	CASSRTSGITPNEQFF	TGTGCCAGCAGCCGAACTAGCGGGATTACTCCCAATGAGCAGTTCTTC
.	TRBV19	.	14	TRBJ2-7	CASSMGPAPYEQYF	TGTGCCAGTAGTATGGGGCCAGCGCCCTACGAGCAGTACTTC
.	TRBV5-1	.	14	TRBJ1-4	CASSQGLANEKLFF	TGCGCCAGCAGTCAGGGTTTGGCGAATGAAAAACTGTTTTTT
.	TRBV2	.	14	TRBJ2-1	CASHLIPTGNEQFF	TGTGCCAGTCACTTAATACCTACAGGTAATGAGCAGTTCTTC
TRBD1	TRBV18	once	16	TRBJ1-2	CATLRTGGSVLDGYTF	TGTGCCACCCTTAGGACAGGGGGCTCTGTTTTGGATGGCTACACCTTC
.	TRBV7-9	.	16	TRBJ1-2	CASSLNWEFHSYGYTF	TGTGCCAGCAGCTTAAACTGGGAGTTCCACTCGTATGGCTACACCTTC
.	TRBV5-1	few	15	TRBJ1-1	CASSDGGGGRTEAFF	TGCGCCAGCAGCGATGGAGGGGGGGGGAGAACTGAAGCTTTCTTT
TRBD1	TRBV7-2	.	15	TRBJ2-1	CASTQDRAAYNEQFF	TGTGCCAGCACCCAAGACAGGGCGGCATACAATGAGCAGTTCTTC
.	TRBV6-5	.	13	TRBJ1-2	CASSYGADYGYTF	TGTGCCAGCAGTTACGGGGCGGACTATGGCTACACCTTC
.	TRBV9	.	16	TRBJ1-1	CASSVDGGPMNTEAFF	TGTGCCAGCAGCGTTGACGGGGGGCCTATGAACACTGAAGCTTTCTTT
.	TRBV7-3	.	13	TRBJ2-5	CASSRGFGETQYF	TGTGCCAGCAGCCGGGGTTTTGGGGAGACCCAGTACTTC
.	TRBV29-1	.	14	TRBJ1-1	CSVGGRQENTEAFF	TGCAGCGTTGGGGGGCGGCAGGAGAACACTGAAGCTTTCTTT